This T cell receptor (beta chain) was obtained from a study of blood T cell repertoires in COVID-19. About the study: Spain, Italy and the United States supplied samples that represented acute and convalescent COVID-19.

The study recruited people aged about 18 to 90 years across 20 to 30 US areas. The CDR3 is 15 amino acids. From germline, CDR1 is KGHSH and CDR2 LQKENI. Trimming took 4 bases from V and 3 from J; bases not matched to a gene: 7. Original methodology: For nucleated cells, counts were estimated from reference gene primer amplification. Method: immunoSEQ multiplex PCR; TCRdb's copy keeps in-frame clones and lacks some. V, J and clone size were drawn from that table, and D and trimming were deduced from the DNA. The top ten hold approximately 2% of the sample, which has fewer than 250,000 clones, about 82% seen once.

The chain has TRBV18 and TRBJ2-7; TRBD1 matches 9 bases. The sample consisted of PBMCs or T cells enriched from blood (not recorded which). The TCR was taken from a woman aged 45-65 years who had recovered from COVID-19. DNA of the CDR3: TGTGCCAGCTCACTGGACAGGGGAATCGGCTACGAGCAGTACTTC. Protein sequence: CASSLDRGIGYEQYF. Filled out from reference TRBV18 and TRBJ2-7, the complete variable domain reads NAGVMQNPRHLVRRRGQEARLRCSPMKGHSHVYWYRQLPEEGLKFMVYLQKENIIDESGMPKERFSAEFPKEGPSILRIQQVVRGDSAAYFCASSLDRGIGYEQYFGPGTRLTVT.